This entry lists 14 T cell receptor beta chains sequenced from one sample in a study of T cell changes during pregnancy in multiple sclerosis. Generated by immunoSEQ multiplex PCR, the TCRdb table keeps only in-frame clones and is missing some. The sample includes around 30,000 clones, 90% to 95% of them seen just once. Source: CD4+ T cells from peripheral blood mononuclear cells, taken after pregnancy. The source of these receptors is a female donor with multiple sclerosis, enrolled in a pregnancy study.

The genes are TRBV7-9 and TRBJ2-1; 15 bases are shared with TRBD2. Germline CDR1 is SEHNR and CDR2 is FQNEAQ (reference sequence). With 3 bases clipped from V and 10 bases from J, the junction kept 7 bases outside the gene matches. This CDR3 region has 16 residues. The CDR3 here is CASSFPGLAGGAEQFF. The CDR3 nucleotides are TGTGCCAGCAGCTTTCCGGGACTAGCGGGAGGTGCCGAGCAGTTCTTC.

The chain is built from TRBV4-2 and TRBJ1-1, with a weak D call TRBD1 (5 bases). Germline CDR1 is LGHNA and CDR2 is YNFKEQ. The CDR3 is 14 amino acids. Trimming took off 6 bases at V and 2 bases at J, with 13 bases between the two ends. Written as DNA, the CDR3 is TGTGCCAGCAGTCCCGAGACAGTCAACACTGAAGCTTTCTTT. It encodes CASSPETVNTEAFF.

The V call is TRBV11-3, the J call TRBJ1-1; 7 nucleotides line up with TRBD1. The length of the CDR3 is 14 residues. Trimming took 6 bases from V and 4 from J; bases not matched to a gene: 8. Germline assignment: CDR1 SGHNT and CDR2 YENEEA. The CDR3, as DNA: TGTGCCAGCAGTGACAGGGATCGAGGCACTGAAGCTTTCTTT. It is translated as CASSDRDRGTEAFF.

The rearrangement uses TRBV7-2 and TRBJ2-5, with D unclear. The germline V and J ends were trimmed by 5 bases and 5 bases, with 12 bases remaining between them. The CDR3 consists of 13 residues. Germline V gene lookup returns CDR1 SGHTA and CDR2 FQGNSA. The CDR3, as DNA: TGTGCCAGCAGCCGAAGTATCGGGGAGACCCAGTACTTC. Protein sequence: CASSRSIGETQYF.

The gene calls are TRBV18 and TRBJ2-7; the D gene is possibly TRBD1 (5 bases). V lost 0 bases and J 0 bases, leaving 12 bases between the germline ends. The CDR3 sequence is 16 residues long. The V gene's germline CDR1 is KGHSH and CDR2 LQKENI. This chain's CDR3 is CASSPPSGSTSYEQYF. The CDR3 DNA reads as TGTGCCAGCTCACCACCCTCAGGGTCCACCTCCTACGAGCAGTACTTC.

The chain recombines TRBV20-1 with TRBJ1-5, with a tentative D call TRBD1 (5 bases). V gave up 7 bases and J gave up 5 bases, with 9 bases separating them. Germline lookup yields CDR1 DFQATT and CDR2 SNEGSKA (reference sequence). CDR3 length: 11 residues. The CDR3 DNA is TGCAGTGTTGGGGGGTATCAGCCCCAGCATTTT. It specifies CSVGGYQPQHF.

J is TRBJ2-3 and V is TRBV5-4; TRBD1 aligns across 9 bases. Germline lookup yields CDR1 SGHNT and CDR2 YYREEE (reference sequence). The CDR3 contains 16 residues. The J segment lost 3 bases and the V segment lost 4 bases, leaving 9 bases of the junction unmatched. CDR3 sequence: CASSHPGQGGTDTQYF. CDR3 nucleotides: TGTGCCAGCAGCCACCCGGGACAGGGTGGAACAGATACGCAGTATTTT.

The chain joins TRBV6-5 to TRBJ1-1; D remains ambiguous. The CDR3 runs 14 residues. Trimming cost V 0 bases and J 4 bases, with 9 bases left between them. Looked up from germline, CDR1 is MNHEY and CDR2 is SVGAGI. The chain's CDR3 is CASSYSDLATEAFF. The CDR3 DNA sequence: TGTGCCAGCAGTTACTCAGATCTGGCCACTGAAGCTTTCTTT.

This chain uses TRBV7-9 with TRBJ1-6, with D uncertain. Germline CDR1 is SEHNR and CDR2 is FQNEAQ (reference sequence). V lost 2 bases, J lost 7 bases, and 12 bases lay in between. CDR3 length equals 15 residues. CDR3 protein: CASSLSPGSNSPLHF. The CDR3 DNA sequence: TGTGCCAGCAGCTTAAGCCCGGGGAGCAATTCACCCCTCCACTTT.

For the CDR3, the DNA is TGTGCCAGTAGTAGACAGCGAACTGGGGAGCAGTACTTC. Translated: CASSRQRTGEQYF. This chain links TRBV19 with TRBJ2-7; D perhaps matches TRBD1 (5 bases). The CDR3 spans 13 residues. CDR1 and CDR2 from the germline V gene are LNHDA and SQIVND (reference sequence). V shed 4 bases and J shed 7 bases, with 14 bases lying between them.

The sample holds one count of this clone. The chain has TRBV10-3 and TRBJ2-7; D ambiguous. V lost 0 bases, J lost 6 bases, and 12 bases lay in between. This CDR3 comprises 14 residues. The germline gives CDR1 ENHRY, CDR2 SYGVKD. This chain's CDR3 is CAISESIARVEQYF. CDR3 nucleotide sequence: TGTGCCATCAGTGAGTCGATAGCTAGAGTCGAGCAGTACTTC.

The CDR3 spells CASSLAASTPGANVLTF. CDR3 nucleotides: TGCGCCAGCAGCTTGGCCGCTAGCACTCCTGGGGCCAACGTCCTGACTTTC. V usage is TRBV5-1 and J usage is TRBJ2-6; D may be TRBD2 (5 bases). CDR1 and CDR2 from the germline V gene are SGHRS and YFSETQ. The CDR3 extends over 17 amino acids. V lost 0 bases and J 2 bases, leaving 12 bases between the germline ends.

The rearrangement links TRBV5-6 to TRBJ1-3, with D unresolved. Trimming cost V 4 bases and J 4 bases, with 21 bases left between them. CDR1 is SGHDT and CDR2 is YYEEEE in the germline V gene. The CDR3 spans 17 residues. The chain's CDR3 is CASSPIPGARSGNTIYF. The DNA for the CDR3 is TGTGCCAGCAGCCCAATCCCGGGAGCCCGGTCGGGAAACACCATATATTTT. The complete variable domain, with remaining parts taken from reference TRBV5-6 and TRBJ1-3, reads DAGVTQSPTHLIKTRGQQVTLRCSPKSGHDTVSWYQQALGQGPQFIFQYYEEEERQRGNFPDRFSGHQFPNYSSELNVNALLLGDSALYLCASSPIPGARSGNTIYFGEGSWLTVV.

The gene calls are TRBV7-2 and TRBJ2-1; D not resolved. The V gene lost 1 base and the J gene lost 0 bases, with 7 bases spanning the gap. The CDR3 is 15 residues long. Germline CDR1 and CDR2: SGHTA and FQGNSA. The CDR3 DNA is TGTGCCAGCAGCTTAGACGCGCCCTCCTACAATGAGCAGTTCTTC. Its translation: CASSLDAPSYNEQFF. Variable domain in full (rest from reference TRBV7-2 and TRBJ2-1): GAGVSQSPSNKVTEKGKDVELRCDPISGHTALYWYRQSLGQGLEFLIYFQGNSAPDKSGLPSDRFSAERTGGSVSTLTIQRTQQEDSAVYLCASSLDAPSYNEQFFGPGTRLTVL.